The rows below give T cell receptor beta chains drawn from one sample of a study of cytomegalovirus exposure and HLA in healthy donors. TCRdb's table, derived via immunoSEQ multiplex PCR, lists solely in-frame clones and lacks some. The sample includes just over 85,000 clones, around three quarters of them seen just once. The source material was PBMCs. These receptors were obtained from a man aged 40-49 years in good health and CMV-seronegative. Each CDR3 is given with its conserved first and last residue. A D gene is named only where the DNA matches it firmly. A clone size is listed for some rows: how often the clone was seen (once, few, many), or a class if it is expanded.

NA TRBJ1-6 TRBV30 NA CAWSFTGLYNSPLHF TGTGCCTGGAGTTTTACGGGACTTTATAATTCACCCCTCCACTTT
NA TRBJ1-5 TRBV7-2 NA CASSLEGHSNQPQHF TGTGCCAGCAGCTTAGAAGGACATAGCAATCAGCCCCAGCATTTT
TRBD1 TRBJ1-2 TRBV19 NA CASGGHGGGYTF TGTGCCTCAGGGGGGCACGGGGGTGGCTACACCTTC
NA TRBJ2-2 TRBV7-2 NA CASSLGRGYTGELFF TGTGCCAGCAGCTTAGGCAGGGGATACACCGGGGAGCTGTTTTTT
NA TRBJ2-7 TRBV9 NA CASSVKFGKVYEQYF TGTGCCAGCAGCGTAAAGTTCGGGAAGGTTTACGAGCAGTACTTC
NA TRBJ1-3 TRBV27 NA CASGPVFPPVTIYF TGTGCCAGCGGTCCCGTGTTCCCCCCAGTCACCATATATTTT
NA TRBJ1-2 TRBV5-5 NA CASSADLAGYTF TGTGCCAGCAGCGCCGACTTGGCCGGCTACACCTTC
NA TRBJ2-7 TRBV7-8 few CASSYLEGPPGEQYF TGTGCCAGCAGCTACCTGGAGGGACCTCCTGGAGAGCAGTACTTC
NA TRBJ2-2 TRBV7-7 few CASRRTSGGTGELFF TGTGCCAGCAGACGGACGTCTGGAGGCACCGGGGAGCTGTTTTTT
TRBD2 TRBJ2-3 TRBV7-2 once CASSFLSGGRTDTQYF TGTGCCAGCAGCTTCCTTAGCGGGGGACGCACAGATACGCAGTATTTT
NA TRBJ1-1 TRBV19 once CASSQQGVDTEAFF TGTGCCAGTAGCCAACAGGGTGTGGACACTGAAGCTTTCTTT
TRBD1 TRBJ2-7 TRBV7-9 NA CASSRTGGVEQYF TGTGCCAGCAGCCGTACAGGGGGTGTCGAGCAGTACTTC
TRBD2 TRBJ2-1 TRBV7-6 NA CASSLSRSGAPEQFF TGTGCCAGCAGCTTATCTCGAAGCGGGGCACCTGAGCAGTTCTTC
TRBD2 TRBJ2-2 TRBV29-1 NA CSVPRLGVGGGINTGELFF TGCAGCGTCCCCAGGTTAGGAGTAGGCGGGGGGATCAACACCGGGGAGCTGTTTTTT
TRBD1 TRBJ2-7 TRBV6-6 few CASSYGTGTYEQYF TGTGCCAGCAGTTACGGGACAGGGACCTACGAGCAGTACTTC
NA TRBJ1-2 TRBV5-5 NA CASSPAPPGQFSNYGYTF TGTGCCAGCAGCCCCGCACCCCCGGGACAATTTTCTAACTATGGCTACACCTTC
NA TRBJ1-6 TRBV18 once CASSYRVVGYNSPLHF TGTGCCAGCTCCTACAGGGTTGTGGGATATAATTCACCCCTCCACTTT
NA TRBJ2-7 TRBV7-9 NA CASNGGSVHEQYF TGTGCCAGCAACGGGGGTTCTGTCCACGAGCAGTACTTC
NA TRBJ2-1 TRBV5-1 NA CASSLDLVISEQFF TGCGCCAGCAGCTTGGATCTAGTTATCAGTGAGCAGTTCTTC
TRBD1 TRBJ2-5 TRBV9 NA CASSGWDSPSETQYF TGTGCCAGCAGCGGATGGGACAGCCCGTCTGAGACCCAGTACTTC
TRBD1 TRBJ1-2 TRBV25-1 NA CASSEKIGTGGLLYGYTF TGTGCCAGCAGTGAAAAAATCGGGACAGGGGGCCTACTCTATGGCTACACCTTC
NA TRBJ1-2 TRBV19 few CASSRSGQREGYTF TGTGCCAGTAGTAGGAGTGGACAGAGAGAGGGCTACACCTTC
NA TRBJ2-3 TRBV12-5 NA CASGLPDKTDTQYF TGTGCTAGTGGTTTGCCAGATAAGACAGATACGCAGTATTTT
NA TRBJ2-5 TRBV7-2 NA CASSPPRGRGETQYF TGTGCCAGCAGCCCCCCCCGGGGAAGGGGGGAGACCCAGTACTTC
TRBD1 TRBJ2-5 TRBV6-1 NA CASSGGDRVSETQYF TGTGCCAGCAGTGGGGGGGACAGGGTGAGTGAGACCCAGTACTTC
NA TRBJ1-5 TRBV6-1 NA CASKLGEPQHF TGTGCCAGCAAACTCGGTGAGCCCCAGCATTTT
NA TRBJ2-7 TRBV6-6 NA CASTTVGGADEQYF TGTGCCAGCACCACCGTCGGGGGAGCTGACGAGCAGTACTTC